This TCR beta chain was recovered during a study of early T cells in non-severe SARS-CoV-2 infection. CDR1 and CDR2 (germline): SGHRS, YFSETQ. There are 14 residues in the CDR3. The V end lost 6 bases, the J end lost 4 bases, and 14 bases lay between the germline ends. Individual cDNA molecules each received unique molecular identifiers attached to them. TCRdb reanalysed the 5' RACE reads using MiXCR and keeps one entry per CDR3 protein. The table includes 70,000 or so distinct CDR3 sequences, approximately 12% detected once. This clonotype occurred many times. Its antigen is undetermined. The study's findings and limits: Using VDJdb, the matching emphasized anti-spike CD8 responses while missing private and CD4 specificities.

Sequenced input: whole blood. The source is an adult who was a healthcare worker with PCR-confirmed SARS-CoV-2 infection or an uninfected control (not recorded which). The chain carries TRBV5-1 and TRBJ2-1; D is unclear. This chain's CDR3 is CASTPEDAYNEQFF. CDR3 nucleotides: TGCGCCAGCACCCCCGAGGACGCGTACAATGAGCAGTTCTTC.